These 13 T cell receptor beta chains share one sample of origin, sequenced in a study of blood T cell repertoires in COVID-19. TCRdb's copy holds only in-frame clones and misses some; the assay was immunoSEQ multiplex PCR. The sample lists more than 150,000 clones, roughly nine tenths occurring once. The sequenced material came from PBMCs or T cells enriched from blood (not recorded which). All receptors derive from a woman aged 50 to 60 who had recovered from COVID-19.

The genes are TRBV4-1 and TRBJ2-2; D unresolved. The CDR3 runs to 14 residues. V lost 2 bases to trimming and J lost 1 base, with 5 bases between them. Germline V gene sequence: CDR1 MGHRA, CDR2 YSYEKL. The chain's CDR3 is CASSQYMNTGELFF. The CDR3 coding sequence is TGCGCCAGCAGCCAATACATGAACACCGGGGAGCTGTTTTTT.

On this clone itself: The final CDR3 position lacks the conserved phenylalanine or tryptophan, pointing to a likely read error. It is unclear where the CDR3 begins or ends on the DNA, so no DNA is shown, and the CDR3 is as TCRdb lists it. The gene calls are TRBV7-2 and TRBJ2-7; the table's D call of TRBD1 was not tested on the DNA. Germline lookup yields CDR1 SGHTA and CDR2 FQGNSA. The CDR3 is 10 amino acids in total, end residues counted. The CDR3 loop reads CASSDRGGPS.

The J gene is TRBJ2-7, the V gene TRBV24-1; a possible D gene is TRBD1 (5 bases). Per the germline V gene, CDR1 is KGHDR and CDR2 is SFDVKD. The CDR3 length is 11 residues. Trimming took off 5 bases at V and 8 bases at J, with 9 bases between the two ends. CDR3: CATSVAGQQYF. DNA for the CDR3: TGTGCCACCAGTGTGGCAGGGCAGCAGTACTTC.

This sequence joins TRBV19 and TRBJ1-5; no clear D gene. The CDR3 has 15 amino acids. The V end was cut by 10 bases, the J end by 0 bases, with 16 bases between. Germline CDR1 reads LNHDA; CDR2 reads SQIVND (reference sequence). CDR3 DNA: TGTGCCACCCTTCCTTGGAGGGATAGCAATCAGCCCCAGCATTTT. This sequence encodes CATLPWRDSNQPQHF.

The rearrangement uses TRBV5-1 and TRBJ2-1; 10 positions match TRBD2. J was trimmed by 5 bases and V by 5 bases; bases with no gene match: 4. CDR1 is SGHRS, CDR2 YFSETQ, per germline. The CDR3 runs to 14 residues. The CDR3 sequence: CASRLLAGDNEQFF. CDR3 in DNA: TGCGCCAGCAGGCTCCTAGCGGGAGACAATGAGCAGTTCTTC.

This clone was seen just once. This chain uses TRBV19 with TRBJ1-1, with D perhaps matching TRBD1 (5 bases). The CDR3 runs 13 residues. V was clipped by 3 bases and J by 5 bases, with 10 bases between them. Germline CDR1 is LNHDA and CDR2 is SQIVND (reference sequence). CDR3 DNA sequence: TGTGCCAGTAGTATCAAGGAGGGGACTGAAGCTTTCTTT. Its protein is CASSIKEGTEAFF. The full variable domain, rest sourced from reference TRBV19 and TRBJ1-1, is DGGITQSPKYLFRKEGQNVTLSCEQNLNHDAMYWYRQDPGQGLRLIYYSQIVNDFQKGDIAEGYSVSREKKESFPLTVTSAQKNPTAFYLCASSIKEGTEAFFGQGTRLTVV.

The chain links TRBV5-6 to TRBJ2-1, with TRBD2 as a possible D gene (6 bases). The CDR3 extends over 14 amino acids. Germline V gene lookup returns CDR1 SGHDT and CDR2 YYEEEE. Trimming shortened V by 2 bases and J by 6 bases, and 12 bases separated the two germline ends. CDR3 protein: CASSFPGRGNEQFF. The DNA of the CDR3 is TGTGCCAGCAGCTTTCCGGGGCGGGGCAATGAGCAGTTCTTC.

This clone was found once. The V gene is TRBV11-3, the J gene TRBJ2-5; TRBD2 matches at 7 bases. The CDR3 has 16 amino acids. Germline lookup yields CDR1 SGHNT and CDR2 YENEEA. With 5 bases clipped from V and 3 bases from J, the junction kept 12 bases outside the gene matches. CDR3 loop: CASSRDLAEEEETQYF. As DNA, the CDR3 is TGTGCCAGCAGCCGAGATCTAGCGGAGGAGGAAGAGACCCAGTACTTC.

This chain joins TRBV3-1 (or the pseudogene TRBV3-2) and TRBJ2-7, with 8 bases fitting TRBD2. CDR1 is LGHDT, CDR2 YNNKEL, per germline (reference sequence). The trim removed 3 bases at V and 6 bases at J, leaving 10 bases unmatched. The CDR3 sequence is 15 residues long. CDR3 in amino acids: CASSQLGRAVSEQYF. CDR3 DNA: TGTGCCAGCAGCCAGCTCGGGAGGGCCGTCTCCGAGCAGTACTTC.

The CDR3 DNA follows: TGTGCCAGCAGCCTCGGACTAGAAGAGACCCAGTACTTC. As protein: CASSLGLEETQYF. J is TRBJ2-5 and V is TRBV12-3 or TRBV12-4; 7 bases line up with TRBD2. This CDR3 spans 13 amino acids. J gave up 3 bases and V 6 bases, and 4 bases lay outside the gene matches.

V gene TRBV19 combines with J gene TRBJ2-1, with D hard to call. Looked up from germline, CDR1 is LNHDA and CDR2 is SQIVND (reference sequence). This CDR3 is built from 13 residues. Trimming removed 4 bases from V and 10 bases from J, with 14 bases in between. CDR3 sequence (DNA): TGTGCCAGTAGTAGCTCATCCCGGCGGGAGCAGTTCTTC. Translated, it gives CASSSSSRREQFF.

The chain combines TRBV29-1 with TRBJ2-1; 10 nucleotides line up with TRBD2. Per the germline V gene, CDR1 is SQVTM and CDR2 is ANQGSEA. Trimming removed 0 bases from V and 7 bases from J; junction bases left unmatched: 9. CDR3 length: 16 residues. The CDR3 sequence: CSVEDWASGSLNEQFF. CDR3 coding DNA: TGCAGCGTTGAAGATTGGGCTAGCGGGAGCTTAAATGAGCAGTTCTTC.

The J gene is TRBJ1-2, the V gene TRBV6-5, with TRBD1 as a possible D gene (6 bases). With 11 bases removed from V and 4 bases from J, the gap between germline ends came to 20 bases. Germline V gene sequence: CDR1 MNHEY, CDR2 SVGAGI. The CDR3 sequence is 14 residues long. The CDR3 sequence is CAVGEGDGGYGYTF. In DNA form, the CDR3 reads TGTGCCGTAGGGGAGGGGGACGGCGGCTATGGCTACACCTTC.